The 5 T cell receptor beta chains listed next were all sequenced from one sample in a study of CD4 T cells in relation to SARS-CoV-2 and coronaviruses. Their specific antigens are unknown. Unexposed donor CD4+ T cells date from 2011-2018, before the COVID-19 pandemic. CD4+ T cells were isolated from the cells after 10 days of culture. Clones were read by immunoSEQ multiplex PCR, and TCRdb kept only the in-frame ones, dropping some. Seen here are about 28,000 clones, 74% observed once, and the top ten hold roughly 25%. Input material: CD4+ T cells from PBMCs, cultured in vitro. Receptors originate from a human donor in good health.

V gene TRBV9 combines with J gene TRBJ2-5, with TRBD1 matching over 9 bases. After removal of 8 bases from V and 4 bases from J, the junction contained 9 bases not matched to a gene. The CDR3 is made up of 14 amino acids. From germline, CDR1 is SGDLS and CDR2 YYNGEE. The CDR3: CARGGDRGRETQYF. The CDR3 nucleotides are TGTGCCAGGGGGGGAGACAGGGGGAGAGAGACCCAGTACTTC.

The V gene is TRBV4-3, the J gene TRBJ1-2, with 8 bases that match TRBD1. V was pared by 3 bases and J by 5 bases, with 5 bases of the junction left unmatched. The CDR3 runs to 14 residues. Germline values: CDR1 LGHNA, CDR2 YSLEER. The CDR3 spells CASSHPGQAYGYTF. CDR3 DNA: TGCGCCAGCAGCCATCCGGGACAGGCTTATGGCTACACCTTC.

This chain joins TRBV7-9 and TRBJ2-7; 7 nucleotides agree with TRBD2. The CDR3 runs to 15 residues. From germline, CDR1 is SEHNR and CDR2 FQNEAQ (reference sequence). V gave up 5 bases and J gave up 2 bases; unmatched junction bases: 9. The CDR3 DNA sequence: TGTGCCAGCAGCCCCGCGGGGAGGGCAACCTACGAGCAGTACTTC. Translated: CASSPAGRATYEQYF.

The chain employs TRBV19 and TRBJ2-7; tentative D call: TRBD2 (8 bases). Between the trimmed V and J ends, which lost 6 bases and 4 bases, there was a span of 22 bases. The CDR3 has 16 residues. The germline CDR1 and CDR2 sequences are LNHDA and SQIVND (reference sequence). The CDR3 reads CASSSGQLAGMYEQYF. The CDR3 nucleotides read TGTGCCAGTAGCTCGGGACAGTTAGCGGGAATGTACGAGCAGTACTTC. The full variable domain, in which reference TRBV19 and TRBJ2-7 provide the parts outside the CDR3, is DGGITQSPKYLFRKEGQNVTLSCEQNLNHDAMYWYRQDPGQGLRLIYYSQIVNDFQKGDIAEGYSVSREKKESFPLTVTSAQKNPTAFYLCASSSGQLAGMYEQYFGPGTRLTVT.

The CDR3 reads CASGLISPLHF. The CDR3, as DNA: TGTGCTAGTGGTTTGATTTCACCCCTCCACTTT. The rearrangement links TRBV12-5 to TRBJ1-6; D unresolved. V lost 2 bases and J lost 9, with 2 bases in between. The CDR3 has 11 amino acids. CDR1 and CDR2 from the germline V gene are LGHNT and FRNRAP. Using reference TRBV12-5 and TRBJ1-6 for the parts outside the CDR3, the full variable domain is DARVTQTPRHKVTEMGQEVTMRCQPILGHNTVFWYRQTMMQGLELLAYFRNRAPLDDSGMPKDRFSAEMPDATLATLKIQPSEPRDSAVYFCASGLISPLHFGNGTRLTVT.